The text below deals with one TCR beta chain. Antigen specificity is unknown. These data are taken from a study of identical twins. Whole-study results and caveats: High-abundance cord blood beta clonotypes had fewer insertions; memory repertoires showed none. Compared with models, monozygotic twins showed more out-of-frame TCR alpha sharing. Possibly, invariant MAIT and iNKT cells partly confounded zero-insertion analyses.

Unique molecular identifiers were in the cDNA, with template-switch universal primer binding. Using its own MiXCR run on the 5' RACE reads, TCRdb lists one record per CDR3 protein. The sample lists 700,000 or so distinct CDR3 sequences, under 9% occurring once. There are 15 residues in the CDR3. The V gene's germline CDR1 is MNHEY and CDR2 SMNVEV (reference sequence). V gave up 1 base and J gave up 2 bases; unmatched junction bases: 5. The same sample was also studied in work on yellow fever vaccine responses in identical twins.

V and J are TRBV27 and TRBJ2-7, with 7 bases lining up with TRBD1. The TCR comes from a woman between 18 and 29 years old in good health. Sequencing was done on a sample of PBMCs. Here the CDR3 DNA reads TGTGCCAGCAGTTTATTGAACAGGGGTACCTACGAGCAGTACTTC. Translation gives CASSLLNRGTYEQYF.